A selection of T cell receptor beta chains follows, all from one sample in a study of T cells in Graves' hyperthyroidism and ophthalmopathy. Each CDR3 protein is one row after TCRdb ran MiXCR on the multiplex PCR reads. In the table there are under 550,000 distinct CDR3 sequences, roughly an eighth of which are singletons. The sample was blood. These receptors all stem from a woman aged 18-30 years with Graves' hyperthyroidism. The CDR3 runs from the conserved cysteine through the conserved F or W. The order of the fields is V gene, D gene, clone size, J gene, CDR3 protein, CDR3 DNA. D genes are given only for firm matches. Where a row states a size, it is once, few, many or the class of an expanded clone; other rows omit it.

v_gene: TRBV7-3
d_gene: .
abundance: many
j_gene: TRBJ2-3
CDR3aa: CASSLTGASTDTQYF
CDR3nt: TGTGCCAGCAGCTTAACGGGAGCTAGCACAGATACGCAGTATTTT

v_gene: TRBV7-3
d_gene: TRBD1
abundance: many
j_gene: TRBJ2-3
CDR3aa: CASSLIGTGVFPQYF
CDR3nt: TGTGCCAGCAGTCTCATCGGGACAGGGGTCTTCCCGCAGTATTTT

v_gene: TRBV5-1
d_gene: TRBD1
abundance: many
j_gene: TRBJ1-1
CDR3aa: CASSWGQGDTEAFF
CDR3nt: TGCGCCAGCAGCTGGGGACAGGGGGACACTGAAGCTTTCTTT

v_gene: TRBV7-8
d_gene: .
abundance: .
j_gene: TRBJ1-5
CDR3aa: CASTAGEGYSNQPQHF
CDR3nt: TGTGCCAGCACGGCAGGGGAGGGGTATAGCAATCAGCCCCAGCATTTT

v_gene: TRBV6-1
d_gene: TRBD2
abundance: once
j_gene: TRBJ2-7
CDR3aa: CASRTSGIRSYEQYF
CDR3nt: TGTGCCAGCAGGACTAGCGGTATACGCTCCTACGAGCAGTACTTC

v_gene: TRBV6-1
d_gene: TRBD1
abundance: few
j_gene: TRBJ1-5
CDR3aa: CASRSGTGRSNQPQHF
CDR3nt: TGTGCCAGCAGGTCCGGGACAGGGAGAAGCAATCAGCCCCAGCATTTT

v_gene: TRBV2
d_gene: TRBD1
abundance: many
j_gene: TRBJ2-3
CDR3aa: CASRPGQGPRDTQYF
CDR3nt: TGTGCCAGCAGACCGGGACAGGGGCCCAGAGATACGCAGTATTTT

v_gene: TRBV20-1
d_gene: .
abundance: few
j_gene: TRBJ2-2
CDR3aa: CSARDAHRTGELFF
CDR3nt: TGCAGTGCTAGAGATGCGCACCGCACCGGGGAGCTGTTTTTT

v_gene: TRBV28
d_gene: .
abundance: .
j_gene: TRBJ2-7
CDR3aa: CASLGVYEQYF
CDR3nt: TGTGCCAGCCTAGGAGTCTACGAGCAGTACTTC

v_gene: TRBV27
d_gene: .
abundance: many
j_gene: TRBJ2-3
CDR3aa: CAARGLAVTDTQYF
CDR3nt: TGTGCCGCGCGGGGGCTAGCGGTCACAGATACGCAGTATTTT

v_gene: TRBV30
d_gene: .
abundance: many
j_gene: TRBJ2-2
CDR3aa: CAQEGVPGELFF
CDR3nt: TGTGCCCAGGAGGGGGTACCCGGGGAGCTGTTTTTT

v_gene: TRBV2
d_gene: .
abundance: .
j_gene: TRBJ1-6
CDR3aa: CAIILGNSPLHF
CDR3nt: TGTGCCATCATACTCGGAAATTCACCCCTCCACTTT

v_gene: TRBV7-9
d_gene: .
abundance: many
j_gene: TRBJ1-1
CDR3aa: CASSFSTYRNTEAFF
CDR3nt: TGTGCCAGCAGCTTCTCAACCTACCGCAACACTGAAGCTTTCTTT

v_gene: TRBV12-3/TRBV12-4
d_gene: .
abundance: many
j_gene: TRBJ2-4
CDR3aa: CASSLGGGAAWNIQYF
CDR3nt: TGTGCCAGCAGTTTAGGGGGGGGGGCGGCTTGGAACATTCAGTACTTC

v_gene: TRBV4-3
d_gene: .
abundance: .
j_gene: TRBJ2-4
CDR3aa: CASSQGVSKNIQYF
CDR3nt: TGCGCCAGCAGCCAAGGGGTTAGCAAAAACATTCAGTACTTC

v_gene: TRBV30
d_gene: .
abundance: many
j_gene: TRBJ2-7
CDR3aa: CAWSVRGPHEQYF
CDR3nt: TGTGCCTGGAGTGTACGGGGTCCCCACGAGCAGTACTTC

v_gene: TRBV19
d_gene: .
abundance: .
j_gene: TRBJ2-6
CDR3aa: CASSLQKRISGANVLTF
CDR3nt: TGTGCCAGTAGTCTCCAAAAACGGATCTCTGGGGCCAACGTCCTGACTTTC

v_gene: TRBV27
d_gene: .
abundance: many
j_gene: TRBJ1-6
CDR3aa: CASSLDVGFPLHF
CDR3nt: TGTGCCAGCAGTCTTGATGTAGGTTTCCCCCTCCACTTT

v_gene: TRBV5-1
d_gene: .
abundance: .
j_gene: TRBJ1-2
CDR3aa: CASSLTLGSNYGYTF
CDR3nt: TGCGCCAGCAGCTTGACCCTTGGATCTAACTATGGCTACACCTTC

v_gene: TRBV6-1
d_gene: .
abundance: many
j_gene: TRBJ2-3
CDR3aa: CASSDPRGSTDTQYF
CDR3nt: TGTGCCAGCAGTGACCCCAGGGGCAGCACAGATACGCAGTATTTT

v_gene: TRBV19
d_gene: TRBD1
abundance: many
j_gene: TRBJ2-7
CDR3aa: CASSTTMPTGTGPYEQYF
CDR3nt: TGTGCCAGTAGTACTACCATGCCGACCGGGACAGGGCCCTACGAGCAGTACTTC

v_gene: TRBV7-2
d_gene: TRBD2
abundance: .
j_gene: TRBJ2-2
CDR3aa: CASSLVSGANTGELFF
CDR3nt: TGTGCCAGCAGCTTAGTTAGCGGGGCGAACACCGGGGAGCTGTTTTTT

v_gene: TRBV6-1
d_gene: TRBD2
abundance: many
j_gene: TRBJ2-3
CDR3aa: CASSPRTSTSDTQYF
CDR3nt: TGTGCCAGCAGTCCGAGGACTAGCACCTCAGATACGCAGTATTTT

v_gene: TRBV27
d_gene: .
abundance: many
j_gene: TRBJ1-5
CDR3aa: CASSLSKAGNQPQHF
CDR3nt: TGTGCCAGCAGTTTATCGAAGGCAGGCAATCAGCCCCAGCATTTT

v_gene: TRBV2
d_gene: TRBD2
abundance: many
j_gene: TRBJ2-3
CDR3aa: CASSVVAGGLRADTQYF
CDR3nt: TGTGCCAGCAGTGTCGTGGCGGGAGGGCTCAGGGCAGATACGCAGTATTTT

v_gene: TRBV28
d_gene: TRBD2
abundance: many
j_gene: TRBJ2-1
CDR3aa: CASRLMTSGGRNEQFF
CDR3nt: TGTGCCAGCAGACTCATGACTAGCGGGGGGCGCAATGAGCAGTTCTTC

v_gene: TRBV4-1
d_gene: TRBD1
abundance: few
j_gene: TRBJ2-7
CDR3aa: CASSQDLSQGFYEQYF
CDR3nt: TGCGCCAGCAGCCAAGATCTTTCACAGGGGTTCTACGAGCAGTACTTC

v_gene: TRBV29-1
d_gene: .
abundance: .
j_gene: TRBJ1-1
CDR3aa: CSVEVTLSTEAFF
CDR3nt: TGCAGCGTTGAAGTGACCCTTAGCACTGAAGCTTTCTTT

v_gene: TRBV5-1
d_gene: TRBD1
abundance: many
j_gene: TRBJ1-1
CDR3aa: CASSLQTGVRGNTEAFF
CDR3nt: TGCGCCAGCAGCCTTCAGACAGGGGTAAGGGGGAACACTGAAGCTTTCTTT

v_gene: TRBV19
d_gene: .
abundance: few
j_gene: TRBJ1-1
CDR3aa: CASSIGGSGTEAFF
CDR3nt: TGTGCCAGTAGTATCGGCGGATCTGGCACTGAAGCTTTCTTT

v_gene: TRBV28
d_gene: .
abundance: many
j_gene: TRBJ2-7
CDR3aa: CASSLAGTTREQYF
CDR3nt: TGTGCCAGCAGTTTAGCGGGGACCACGAGGGAGCAGTACTTC

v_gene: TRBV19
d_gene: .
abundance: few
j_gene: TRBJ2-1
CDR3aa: CASSTLMGEQFF
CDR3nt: TGTGCCAGTAGTACCCTGATGGGTGAGCAGTTCTTC

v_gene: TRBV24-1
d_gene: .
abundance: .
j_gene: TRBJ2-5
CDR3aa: CATSDDSYQETQYF
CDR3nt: TGTGCCACCAGTGATGACAGCTACCAAGAGACCCAGTACTTC

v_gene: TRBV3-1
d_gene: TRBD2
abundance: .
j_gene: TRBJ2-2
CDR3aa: CASSYLAGAVGELFF
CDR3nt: TGTGCCAGCAGCTATCTAGCGGGAGCAGTCGGGGAGCTGTTTTTT

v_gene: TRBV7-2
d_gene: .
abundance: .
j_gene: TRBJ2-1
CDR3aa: CASNPDGYNEQFF
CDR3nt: TGTGCCAGCAACCCGGACGGATACAATGAGCAGTTCTTC

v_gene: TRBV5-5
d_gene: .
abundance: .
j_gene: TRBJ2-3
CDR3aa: CASSLGGYTDTQYF
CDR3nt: TGTGCCAGCAGCTTGGGTGGGTACACAGATACGCAGTATTTT

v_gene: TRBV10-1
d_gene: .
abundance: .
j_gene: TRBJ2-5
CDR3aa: CASSELLISETQYF
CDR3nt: TGCGCCAGCAGTGAGTTGTTGATATCGGAGACCCAGTACTTC

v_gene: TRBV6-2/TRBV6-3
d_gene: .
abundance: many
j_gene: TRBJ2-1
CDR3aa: CASQRGHNEQFF
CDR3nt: TGTGCCAGCCAAAGAGGGCACAATGAGCAGTTCTTC

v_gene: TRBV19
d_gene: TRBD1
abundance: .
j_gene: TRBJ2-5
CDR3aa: CASSQGAVETQYF
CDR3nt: TGTGCCAGTAGTCAGGGGGCAGTTGAGACCCAGTACTTC

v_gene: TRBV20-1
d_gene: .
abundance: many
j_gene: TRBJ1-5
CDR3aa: CSASFGTRNQPQHF
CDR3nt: TGCAGTGCTAGTTTCGGGACCCGGAATCAGCCCCAGCATTTT

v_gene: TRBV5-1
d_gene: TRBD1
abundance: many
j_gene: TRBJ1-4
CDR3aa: CASSSAGTGGGVGEKLFF
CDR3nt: TGCGCCAGCAGCTCTGCCGGGACAGGGGGCGGAGTAGGTGAAAAACTGTTTTTT

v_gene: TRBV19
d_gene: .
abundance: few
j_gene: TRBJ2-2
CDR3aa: CASSIVGLGTGELFF
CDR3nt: TGTGCCAGTAGTATCGTCGGACTGGGCACCGGGGAGCTGTTTTTT